The sequence of this TCR beta chain was determined in a study of blood T cell repertoires in COVID-19. In the study overall: Samples representing acute and convalescent COVID-19 were sourced from the United States, Italy and Spain. Sources were T cells, B-cell-depleted T cells, or PBMCs; the material itself was cDNA or gDNA.

In the original workflow: How many nucleated cells were present was estimated from reference gene primer amplification. This table comes from immunoSEQ multiplex PCR, and its TCRdb copy is limited to in-frame clones, with some not included. V and J calls and clone size are copied from that table; D and trimming were computed from the DNA. The table has 97,000 or so clones, approximately 78% seen once. CDR1 SGHAT and CDR2 FQNNGV come from the germline V gene. This CDR3 comprises 14 residues. The V gene end was trimmed by 6 bases and the J gene end by 4 bases; junction bases not matched to a gene: 4. The rearrangement uses TRBV11-2 and TRBJ2-2; 8 positions agree with TRBD1. The sequenced sample consisted of peripheral blood. The TCR comes from a man in his 60s with active or convalescent COVID-19. CDR3 protein: CASRPTGGTGELFF. CDR3 bases: TGTGCCAGCAGACCAACAGGGGGCACCGGGGAGCTGTTTTTT.